The subject of this entry is one T cell receptor beta chain. Its antigen is not identified. This sample is part of a study of cytomegalovirus exposure and HLA in healthy donors. Whole-study results and caveats: The classifier was said to identify cytomegalovirus status with high specificity and sensitivity. Later, TCR association rates were found to vary by HLA locus, highest for DRB1 and lowest for HLA-C.

Researchers ran the PCR with 60 Vbeta and 13 Jbeta primers. Using immunoSEQ multiplex PCR, the repertoire was profiled, and TCRdb retains in-frame clones only, with some absent. This sample has about 210,000 clones; around four fifths occur once, and the top ten carry roughly a tenth. Germline trimming cut 0 bases from V and 5 bases from J; bases unmatched to any gene: 9. The CDR3 has 17 amino acids. The germline gives CDR1 SGHDN, CDR2 FVKESK. Sequencing was carried out using PBMCs. The sequence came from a woman between 45 and 65 years old in good health and CMV-seropositive. The V and J genes are TRBV14 and TRBJ1-5; 8 bases are a match to TRBD1. The CDR3 DNA sequence: TGTGCCAGCAGCCAAGATAGGGGACAGGAATCTTATCAGCCCCAGCATTTT. It is translated as CASSQDRGQESYQPQHF.